These 22 T cell receptor beta chains originate from one sample sequenced in a study of regulatory T cells in long-lasting Graves disease. Time point: persistent/refractory GD, antithyroid drugs over 5 years with positive TRAb. TCR sequences were obtained from RNA taken from PBMCs. Arm-PCR of CDR3 regions with iRepertoire HTBI primers generated TCR beta libraries. TCRdb re-called the multiplex PCR reads with MiXCR, one entry per CDR3 protein. The sample holds roughly 500,000 distinct CDR3 sequences, under 25% seen once. The sequencing here drew on peripheral blood mononuclear cells (PBMCs), taken when the disease was refractory, from a patient treated with antithyroid drugs. The receptors were sampled from a female donor with Graves disease.

In this sample, this clonotype turned up many times. V usage is TRBV28 and J usage is TRBJ2-2, with 7 bases matching TRBD2. The CDR3 is made up of 14 amino acids. In germline, CDR1 is MDHEN, CDR2 SYDVKM. Trimming removed 10 bases from V and 8 bases from J; junction bases left unmatched: 13. CDR3 loop: CATSGWEGKGELFF. In DNA form, the CDR3 reads TGTGCCACCTCCGGGTGGGAGGGCAAGGGGGAGCTGTTTTTT.

This clonotype showed up many times. The chain has TRBV15 and TRBJ2-5; perhaps TRBD2 as D (7 bases). The CDR3 loop spans 13 amino acids. The germline V gene encodes CDR1 LNHNV and CDR2 YYDKDF (reference sequence). V was cut by 8 bases and J by 5 bases, with 15 bases left in between. The DNA for the CDR3 is TGTGCCACCCGAGGGGGGGGGAGTGAGACCCAGTACTTC. This encodes CATRGGGSETQYF.

At least ten counts were recorded for this clonotype. The chain carries TRBV10-3 and TRBJ2-7; 7 bases align to TRBD2. V was clipped by 4 bases and J by 0 bases; unmatched bases: 9. The CDR3 totals 16 residues. Germline CDR1 ENHRY, CDR2 SYGVKD. The CDR3 bases are TGTGCCATCAGTGGGCCAGGCGGGACTAACTCCTACGAGCAGTACTTC. Translating it yields CAISGPGGTNSYEQYF.

V usage is TRBV4-3 and J usage is TRBJ1-2; 7 bases line up with TRBD1. Trimming removed 0 bases from V and 7 bases from J; junction bases left unmatched: 5. The CDR3 consists of 14 residues. Germline CDR1 is LGHNA and CDR2 is YSLEER. The CDR3 DNA reads as TGCGCCAGCAGCCAAGACAGGGGGGTGGGTGGCTACACCTTC. Encoded protein: CASSQDRGVGGYTF.

This clonotype has a count of ten or more. V usage is TRBV7-2 and J usage is TRBJ2-5; TRBD2 matches 8 bases. CDR3 length: 16 residues. Germline V CDR1 and CDR2: SGHTA, FQGNSA. Trimming took 1 base from V and 1 from J; bases not matched to a gene: 5. The CDR3 nucleotides are TGTGCCAGCAGCTTAGTTGCGGGGGGCGCCCAAGAGACCCAGTACTTC. Amino acid sequence: CASSLVAGGAQETQYF.

This clonotype was recorded at least ten times. The chain is built from TRBV7-2 and TRBJ1-2, with unresolved D. Germline CDR1 SGHTA, CDR2 FQGNSA. V lost 1 base and J 5 bases, leaving 14 bases between the germline ends. This CDR3 spans 15 amino acids. This chain's CDR3 is CASSLGVGLRYGYTF. CDR3 in DNA: TGTGCCAGCAGCTTAGGGGTAGGGTTGAGATATGGCTACACCTTC.

This clonotype has ten or more counts. V is TRBV13 and J is TRBJ1-4; D remains unclear. This CDR3 is 13 amino acids long. The germline V and J ends were trimmed by 4 bases and 8 bases, with 11 bases remaining between them. Per germline, CDR1 PRHDT and CDR2 FYEKMQ (reference sequence). The CDR3 nucleotides read TGTGCCAGCAGCTCGCGGACGGAAGAAAAACTGTTTTTT. Translation gives CASSSRTEEKLFF. The entire variable domain, with the rest obtained from reference TRBV13 and TRBJ1-4, is as follows: AAGVIQSPRHLIKEKRETATLKCYPIPRHDTVYWYQQGPGQDPQFLISFYEKMQSDKGSIPDRFSAQQFSDYHSELNMSSLELGDSALYFCASSSRTEEKLFFGSGTQLSVL.

V gene TRBV6-1 combines with J gene TRBJ2-2; either TRBD1 or TRBD2 may fit D (6 bases each). V was clipped by 6 bases and J by 3 bases, with 8 bases between them. The CDR3 length is 13 residues. The germline V gene encodes CDR1 MNHNS and CDR2 SASEGT. The DNA of the CDR3 is TGTGCCAGCAGAGGGGGGCACACCGGGGAGCTGTTTTTT. This translates into CASRGGHTGELFF.

The V gene is TRBV3-1, the J gene TRBJ1-1; D gene uncertain. Germline CDR1 reads LGHDT; CDR2 reads YNNKEL (reference sequence). The CDR3 length is 14 residues. The ends were cut back, 4 bases at V and 1 base at J, with 10 bases in the middle. The CDR3 DNA reads as TGTGCCAGCAGCCGGTCAGGTCGGAACACTGAAGCTTTCTTT. Translated, it gives CASSRSGRNTEAFF.

This clonotype was counted only a few times. This chain links TRBV29-1 with TRBJ1-2; the D gene is possibly TRBD1 (5 bases). V lost 4 bases and J lost 6, with 12 bases in between. The germline V gene encodes CDR1 SQVTM and CDR2 ANQGSEA. The CDR3 has 12 amino acids. CDR3: CSVVGAGDGYTF. Here the CDR3 DNA reads TGCAGCGTTGTCGGGGCGGGGGATGGCTACACCTTC.

The chain has TRBV7-9 and TRBJ2-5; 9 bases match TRBD1. Germline CDR1 is SEHNR and CDR2 is FQNEAQ (reference sequence). Trimming took 5 bases from V and 4 from J; bases not matched to a gene: 8. The CDR3 has 15 residues. CDR3 DNA: TGTGCCAGCAGCACAACAGGGGGCCGGGCAGAGACCCAGTACTTC. This translates into CASSTTGGRAETQYF.

This clonotype was picked up many times. This chain joins TRBV27 and TRBJ2-5; TRBD1 might be the D (5 bases). V lost 5 bases, J lost 3 bases, and 13 bases lay in between. CDR3 length: 14 amino acids. Per the germline V gene, CDR1 is MNHEY and CDR2 is SMNVEV (reference sequence). CDR3 protein: CASSPQGREETQYF. DNA for the CDR3: TGTGCCAGCAGTCCCCAGGGTAGGGAAGAGACCCAGTACTTC.

The chain couples TRBV20-1 to TRBJ2-5; D might be TRBD1 or TRBD2, each matching 5 bases. The CDR3 sequence is 14 residues long. Trimming cost V 0 bases and J 4 bases, with 12 bases left between them. CDR1 is DFQATT and CDR2 is SNEGSKA in the germline V gene (reference sequence). The CDR3 here is CSARDGGRGETQYF. DNA of the CDR3: TGCAGTGCTAGAGATGGGGGTCGGGGAGAGACCCAGTACTTC.

This clonotype came up a few times. The chain carries TRBV18 and TRBJ2-3; D possibly corresponds to TRBD2 (5 bases). From germline, CDR1 is KGHSH and CDR2 LQKENI. V lost 3 bases, J lost 3 bases, and 7 bases lay in between. The CDR3 covers 13 residues. CDR3 region: CASSPPGTDTQYF. DNA of the CDR3: TGTGCCAGCTCACCCCCGGGGACAGATACGCAGTATTTT.

The sample holds many counts of this clonotype. V and J are TRBV12-3 or TRBV12-4 and TRBJ2-3; a possible D gene is TRBD1 (6 bases). The CDR3 contains 15 residues. V dropped 5 bases and J dropped 2 bases, with 14 bases sitting between them. CDR3 protein: CASSDRDTITDTQYF. DNA for the CDR3: TGTGCCAGCAGTGACCGGGACACGATCACAGATACGCAGTATTTT.

This clonotype was seen repeatedly, ten times or more. This chain links TRBV27 with TRBJ1-1; D unresolved. The CDR3 loop spans 14 amino acids. Germline V gene sequence: CDR1 MNHEY, CDR2 SMNVEV (reference sequence). V shed 7 bases and J shed 2 bases, with 14 bases lying between them. CDR3 DNA: TGTGCCAGCACTCTAGGGCCCGGAAACACTGAAGCTTTCTTT. Protein: CASTLGPGNTEAFF.

There are many counts of this clonotype. V is TRBV27 and J is TRBJ1-6; D is possibly TRBD1 (6 bases). The CDR3 loop spans 14 amino acids. Germline CDR1 is MNHEY and CDR2 is SMNVEV (reference sequence). Deletions cut 8 bases from V and 8 bases from J, with 16 bases between. CDR3 protein: CASGGHEDYSPLHF. CDR3 DNA: TGTGCCAGCGGGGGACACGAGGATTATTCACCCCTCCACTTT.

The table lists this clonotype with many counts. CDR3 region: CASRAVWHHSNQPQHF. The CDR3 bases are TGTGCCAGCAGAGCGGTCTGGCACCATAGCAATCAGCCCCAGCATTTT. V is TRBV28 and J is TRBJ1-5; no clear D. Trimming removed 6 bases at V and 0 bases at J, with 15 bases between. The CDR3 has 16 amino acids. Germline V gene data show CDR1 as MDHEN and CDR2 as SYDVKM.

The CDR3 spells CASSLDGHGYTF. The CDR3, as DNA: TGTGCCAGCAGCTTGGATGGGCATGGCTACACCTTC. The V call is TRBV5-6, the J call TRBJ1-2; D uncertain. Looked up from germline, CDR1 is SGHDT and CDR2 is YYEEEE. The CDR3 has 12 amino acids. Trimming pared 0 bases from V and 6 bases from J, leaving 6 bases between.

J is TRBJ2-3 and V is TRBV7-9; D gene unclear. The germline gives CDR1 SEHNR, CDR2 FQNEAQ (reference sequence). V was clipped by 5 bases and J by 3 bases, with 0 bases between them. The CDR3 contains 10 residues. CDR3 DNA sequence: TGTGCCAGCAGCACAGATACGCAGTATTTT. Protein sequence: CASSTDTQYF.

Remarks on this clonotype: A much larger clone is a single base away; this may be a read error. Here the CDR3 reads CASTLSGRWHEQYF. The CDR3 DNA follows: TGTGCCAGCACCCTTAGCGGGAGGTGGCACGAGCAGTACTTC. V usage is TRBV6-1 and J usage is TRBJ2-7; TRBD2 matches 10 bases. This CDR3 is built from 14 residues. In germline, CDR1 is MNHNS, CDR2 SASEGT. J lost 5 bases, V lost 7 bases, and 8 bases had no gene match.

This chain connects TRBV20-1 to TRBJ2-6; 7 bases line up with TRBD1. The length of the CDR3 is 18 residues. Unmatched junction bases numbered 14, after V lost 6 bases and J lost 0 bases. Germline V CDR1 and CDR2: DFQATT, SNEGSKA (reference sequence). CDR3 nucleotide sequence: TGCAGTGCATTGACAGGGAATTTGCCTTACTCTGGGGCCAACGTCCTGACTTTC. Residues: CSALTGNLPYSGANVLTF.